This TCR beta chain derives from a study of T-cell memory formation after mild COVID-19 (TCRdb year 2021). Context from the whole study: Most TCR sequence clusters were specific to one of the two donors. T-cell clones expanding and contracting after mild COVID-19 in two donors were tracked by longitudinal TCRalpha and TCRbeta repertoire sequencing. The cohort comprised two young, previously healthy adult volunteers, one female and one male.

There are a few counts of this clonotype. The antigen it recognizes is unknown. No quality values exist for individual bases; no much larger clone is one base distant. Ficoll-Paque density gradient centrifugation was the method used to isolate PBMCs. The CDR3, from cysteine to phenylalanine, totals 16 residues. This entry keeps only the CDR3 DNA: 48 bases, framed from base 1. The germline V gene supplies CDR1 MGHRA and CDR2 YSYEKL. V and J are trimmed by 0 bases and 1 base, and the gene matches miss 2 bases of the junction. Study-level results and caveats: Only two mild cases were covered by the study, and larger cohorts that include severe cases with pre-infection samples were considered necessary. Contracting CD4+ clones turned up mainly in the CM and EM memory subsets, whereas EMRA was where CD8+ clones were enriched. SARS-CoV-2 specificity was not confirmed for the second-wave clones peaking on day 37. From day 15 to 85, contracting clones showed balanced CD4/CD8 phenotypes, whereas a second wave of clones that expanded from day 15 to 37 leaned towards CD4+. Some responding clones were found in pre-infection memory, which suggests that pre-existing cross-reactive memory T cells took part in the SARS-CoV-2 response.

Sequencer: Illumina NovaSeq 6000. Using 5'RACE with constant-segment primers, TCRalpha and TCRbeta cDNA libraries were constructed, with sample barcodes and unique molecular identifiers added in the process. RNA was extracted from every sample with Trizol reagent. The libraries were amplified in two PCR steps, and the second step added a second sample barcode and Illumina TruSeq adapters. Sequencing of the libraries was done on an Illumina NovaSeq, producing 2 x 150 bp paired-end reads. On the study's bioinformatics: Reads were demultiplexed and collapsed into UMI-guided consensus sequences with migec v1.2.7. Using mixcr v2.1.11, UMI consensuses were aligned to TRA and TRB V and J templates and then assembled into clonotypes. Clonotypes were classified as expanded or contracted when called significant by both edgeR and NoisET, with noise models trained on biological replicates. edgeR calls used a false discovery rate-adjusted p below 0.01 and a log2 fold-change threshold of 1. As an exploratory analysis of dynamics, PCA with hierarchical clustering was applied to max-normalized trajectories of the 1000 most abundant clonotypes. Separately sequenced CD4+ and CD8+ repertoires were used to assign a CD4 or CD8 phenotype to each responding clone. TCRdb trimmed the raw reads at Q25, called clones with MiXCR and kept productive beta chains. Duplicate CDR3 protein sequences are folded into a single record with the most common DNA and genes. TCRdb's processing, not the authors' own work, is the source of the V and J calls. This sample gives roughly 240,000 distinct CDR3 sequences in total; about 16% of them show up just once. The ten largest clones add up to less than 2.5% of the sample.

The rearrangement combines TRBV4-1 with TRBJ2-1; 8 bases in the junction line up with TRBD2. This TCR derives from an adult woman who had mild COVID-19 (a few samples of this study predate the infection). The sample titles of this study are shuffled in the database, so cell type and time point are left out; the donor was told from shared clones. Sequenced material: PBMCs or a T cell subset sorted from them (not recorded which). CDR3 reads: CASSQEERGSYNEQFF. The DNA is TGCGCCAGCAGCCAAGAGGAGCGGGGGTCCTACAATGAGCAGTTCTTC.